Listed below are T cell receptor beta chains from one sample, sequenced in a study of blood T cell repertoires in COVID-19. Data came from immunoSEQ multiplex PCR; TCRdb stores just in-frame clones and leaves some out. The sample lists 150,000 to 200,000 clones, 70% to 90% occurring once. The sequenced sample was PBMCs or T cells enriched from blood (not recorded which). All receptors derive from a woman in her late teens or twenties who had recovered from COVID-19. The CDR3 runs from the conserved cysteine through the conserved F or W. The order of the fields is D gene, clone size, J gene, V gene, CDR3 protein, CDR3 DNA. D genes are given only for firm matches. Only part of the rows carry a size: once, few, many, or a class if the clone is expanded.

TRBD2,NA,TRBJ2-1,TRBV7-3,CASSQSGISYNEQFF,TGTGCCAGCAGCCAGAGCGGGATTTCCTACAATGAGCAGTTCTTC
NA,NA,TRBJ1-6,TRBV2,CASSEEPHSLPLHF,TGTGCCAGCAGTGAGGAACCTCACAGCCTGCCCCTCCACTTT
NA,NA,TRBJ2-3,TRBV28,CASSPEVVDTQYF,TGTGCCAGCAGCCCCGAGGTTGTGGATACGCAGTATTTT
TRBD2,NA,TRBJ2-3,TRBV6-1,CASSEAAGGTDTQYF,TGTGCCAGCAGTGAAGCGGCGGGAGGGACAGATACGCAGTATTTT
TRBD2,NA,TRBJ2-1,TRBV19,CASRPGLAGNPSFVNEQFF,TGTGCCAGTAGGCCGGGACTAGCGGGGAACCCGAGCTTCGTCAATGAGCAGTTCTTC
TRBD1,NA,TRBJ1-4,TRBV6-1,CASSEHQGANEKLFF,TGTGCCAGCAGTGAACATCAGGGGGCTAATGAAAAACTGTTTTTT
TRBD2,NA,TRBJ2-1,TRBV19,CASSTPPLAGDYNEQFF,TGTGCCAGTAGTACCCCCCCTCTAGCGGGAGATTACAATGAGCAGTTCTTC
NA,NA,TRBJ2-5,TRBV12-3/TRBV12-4,CASGLTKETQYF,TGTGCCAGCGGACTCACCAAAGAGACCCAGTACTTC
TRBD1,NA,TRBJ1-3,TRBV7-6,CASSFNRGSGNTIYF,TGTGCCAGCAGCTTCAACAGGGGCTCTGGAAACACCATATATTTT
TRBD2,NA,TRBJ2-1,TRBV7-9,CASSLGLAGGTDNEQFF,TGTGCCAGCAGCTTAGGTCTAGCGGGAGGGACCGACAATGAGCAGTTCTTC
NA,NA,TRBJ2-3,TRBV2,CASSEAGGRADTQYF,TGTGCCAGCAGTGAAGCGGGAGGACGGGCAGATACGCAGTATTTT
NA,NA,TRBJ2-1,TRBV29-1,CSVESAVSYNEQFF,TGCAGCGTTGAATCTGCGGTCTCCTACAATGAGCAGTTCTTC
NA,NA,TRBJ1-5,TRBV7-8,CASSELGLNQPQHF,TGTGCCAGCAGCGAGCTGGGACTGAATCAGCCCCAGCATTTT
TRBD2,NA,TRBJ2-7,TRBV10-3,CAISGTGTSGSGFYEQYF,TGTGCCATCAGTGGGACAGGGACTAGCGGCTCGGGGTTCTACGAGCAGTACTTC
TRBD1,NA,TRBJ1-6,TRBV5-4,CASSDDRGRVYSPLHF,TGTGCCAGCAGCGATGACAGGGGGCGGGTTTATTCACCCCTCCACTTT
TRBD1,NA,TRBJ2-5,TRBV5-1,CASSLEGQGEETQYF,TGCGCCAGCAGCTTGGAAGGACAGGGAGAAGAGACCCAGTACTTC
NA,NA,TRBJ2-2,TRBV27,CASSLYAATGELFF,TGTGCCAGCAGTTTATATGCAGCGACCGGGGAGCTGTTTTTT
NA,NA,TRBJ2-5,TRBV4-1,CASSQVSNYQETQYF,TGCGCCAGCAGCCAAGTGTCCAATTACCAAGAGACCCAGTACTTC
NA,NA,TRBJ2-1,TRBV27,CASGGLPYNEQFF,TGTGCCAGCGGAGGACTCCCATACAATGAGCAGTTCTTC
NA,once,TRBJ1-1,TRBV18,CASSPLGQGSIVNTEAFF,TGTGCCAGCTCACCATTGGGGCAGGGAAGTATCGTGAACACTGAAGCTTTCTTT
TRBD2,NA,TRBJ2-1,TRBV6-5,CASSWRPGLNNEQFF,TGTGCCAGCAGTTGGCGACCGGGACTAAACAATGAGCAGTTCTTC
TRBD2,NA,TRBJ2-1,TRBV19,CASTEGWRERFYNEQFF,TGTGCCAGTACCGAGGGATGGCGGGAGAGGTTTTACAATGAGCAGTTCTTC
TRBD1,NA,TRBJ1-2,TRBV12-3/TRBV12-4,CASTRTGLEGYTF,TGTGCCAGCACCAGGACAGGGCTTGAAGGCTACACCTTC
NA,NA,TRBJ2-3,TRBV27,CASSFRGLGTVTDTQYF,TGTGCCAGCAGTTTTCGCGGATTGGGGACTGTCACAGATACGCAGTATTTT
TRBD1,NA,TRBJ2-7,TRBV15,CATSRDSLTYEQYF,TGTGCCACCAGCCGGGACAGCCTAACCTACGAGCAGTACTTC
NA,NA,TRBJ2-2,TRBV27,CASSLGPEERLFF,TGTGCCAGCAGTTTAGGGCCGGAGGAGCGACTGTTTTTT
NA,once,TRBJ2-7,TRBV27,CASSSFGEQYF,TGTGCCAGCAGTTCGTTCGGCGAGCAGTACTTC
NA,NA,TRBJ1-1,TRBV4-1,CASSPPGTEAFF,TGCGCCAGCAGCCCCCCAGGGACTGAAGCTTTCTTT
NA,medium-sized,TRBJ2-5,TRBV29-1,CSDLGFQETQYF,TGCAGCGATCTGGGCTTCCAAGAGACCCAGTACTTC
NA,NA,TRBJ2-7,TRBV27,CASSFPPSGEQYF,TGTGCCAGCAGTTTCCCTCCGTCGGGGGAGCAGTACTTC
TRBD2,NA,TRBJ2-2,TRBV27,CASSGGGPGELFF,TGTGCCAGCTCTGGGGGAGGGCCCGGGGAGCTGTTTTTT
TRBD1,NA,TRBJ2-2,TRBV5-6,CASSPPGTGGGRSGELFF,TGTGCCAGCAGCCCCCCCGGGACAGGGGGCGGTCGGTCCGGGGAGCTGTTTTTT
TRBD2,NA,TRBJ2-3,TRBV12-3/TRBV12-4,CAGSRGGPDTQYF,TGTGCCGGCTCGCGGGGGGGACCAGATACGCAGTATTTT
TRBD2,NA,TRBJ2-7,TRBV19,CASSKLAGGIYEQYF,TGTGCCAGTAGTAAACTAGCGGGAGGGATATACGAGCAGTACTTC
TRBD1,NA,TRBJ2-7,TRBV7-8,CASSFPGGEQYF,TGTGCCAGCAGCTTCCCAGGGGGCGAGCAGTACTTC
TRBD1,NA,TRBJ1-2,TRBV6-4,CASRPGQGAGGYTF,TGTGCCAGCAGACCGGGACAGGGGGCAGGTGGCTACACCTTC
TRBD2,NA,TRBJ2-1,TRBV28,CASSPTGLADNEQFF,TGTGCCAGCAGCCCGACGGGACTAGCGGACAATGAGCAGTTCTTC
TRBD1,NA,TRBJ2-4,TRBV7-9,CASSARTGVGKNIQYF,TGTGCCAGCAGCGCACGTACAGGGGTGGGCAAAAACATTCAGTACTTC
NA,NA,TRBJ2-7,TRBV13,CASSLGQGYEQYF,TGTGCCAGCAGCTTAGGGCAGGGCTACGAGCAGTACTTC
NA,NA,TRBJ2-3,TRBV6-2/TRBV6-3,CASSYIVEGQWRTDTQYF,TGTGCCAGCAGTTACATCGTGGAGGGGCAGTGGCGCACAGATACGCAGTATTTT
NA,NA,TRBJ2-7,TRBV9,CASSVGVQGIYEQYF,TGTGCCAGCAGCGTAGGCGTACAGGGAATCTACGAGCAGTACTTC
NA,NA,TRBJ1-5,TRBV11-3,CASSPSGAQPQHF,TGTGCCAGCAGCCCATCAGGGGCTCAGCCCCAGCATTTT
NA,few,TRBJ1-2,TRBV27,CASSLNRVNYGYTF,TGTGCCAGCAGTTTAAACAGGGTAAACTATGGCTACACCTTC
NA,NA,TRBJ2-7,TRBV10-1,CASKGPGSVASYEQYF,TGCGCCAGCAAGGGGCCCGGGTCGGTTGCCTCCTACGAGCAGTACTTC
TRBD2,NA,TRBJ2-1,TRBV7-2,CASSYQGTSGLRNEQFF,TGTGCCAGCAGCTACCAGGGGACTAGCGGATTGAGAAATGAGCAGTTCTTC
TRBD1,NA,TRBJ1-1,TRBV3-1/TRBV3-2,CASSQERQGRLNTEAFF,TGTGCCAGCAGCCAAGAGAGACAGGGGAGATTGAACACTGAAGCTTTCTTT
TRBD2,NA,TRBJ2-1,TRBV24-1,CATSEPSGDQQFF,TGTGCCACCAGTGAACCTAGCGGGGATCAACAGTTCTTC
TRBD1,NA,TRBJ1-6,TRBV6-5,CASSLGTGSNSPLHF,TGTGCCAGCAGCCTCGGGACAGGTTCTAATTCACCCCTCCACTTT